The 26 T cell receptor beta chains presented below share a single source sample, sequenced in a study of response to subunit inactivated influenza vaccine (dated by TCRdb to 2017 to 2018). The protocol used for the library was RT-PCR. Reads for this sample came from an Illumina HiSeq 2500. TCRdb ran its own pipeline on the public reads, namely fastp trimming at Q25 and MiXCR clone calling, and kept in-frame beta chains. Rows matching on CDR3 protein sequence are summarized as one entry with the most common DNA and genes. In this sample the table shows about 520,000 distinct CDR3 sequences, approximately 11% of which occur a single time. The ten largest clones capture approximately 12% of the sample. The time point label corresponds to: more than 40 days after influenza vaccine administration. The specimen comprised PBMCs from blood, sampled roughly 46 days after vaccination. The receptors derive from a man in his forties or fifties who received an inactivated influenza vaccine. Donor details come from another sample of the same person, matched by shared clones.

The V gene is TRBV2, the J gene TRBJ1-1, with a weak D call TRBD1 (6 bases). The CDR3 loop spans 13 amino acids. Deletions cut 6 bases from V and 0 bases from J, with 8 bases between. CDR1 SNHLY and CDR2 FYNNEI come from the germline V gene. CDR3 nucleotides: TGTGCCAGCAGAACAGGGTTGAACACTGAAGCTTTCTTT. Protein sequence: CASRTGLNTEAFF.

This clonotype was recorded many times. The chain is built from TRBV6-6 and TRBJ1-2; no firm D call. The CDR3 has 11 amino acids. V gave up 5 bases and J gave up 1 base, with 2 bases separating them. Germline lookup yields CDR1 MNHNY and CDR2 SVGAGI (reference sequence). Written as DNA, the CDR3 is TGTGCCAGCAGTGGTAACTATGGCTACACCTTC. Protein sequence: CASSGNYGYTF.

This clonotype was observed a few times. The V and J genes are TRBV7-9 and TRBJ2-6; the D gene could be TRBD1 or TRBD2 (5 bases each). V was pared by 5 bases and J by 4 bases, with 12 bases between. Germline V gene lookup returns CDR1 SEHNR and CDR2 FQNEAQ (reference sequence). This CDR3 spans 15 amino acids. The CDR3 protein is CASSSGHAGANVLTF. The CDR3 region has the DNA TGTGCCAGCAGCAGCGGACACGCAGGGGCCAACGTCCTGACTTTC. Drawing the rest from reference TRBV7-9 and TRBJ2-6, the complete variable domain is DTGVSQNPRHKITKRGQNVTFRCDPISEHNRLYWYRQTLGQGPEFLTYFQNEAQLEKSRLLSDRFSAERPKGSFSTLEIQRTEQGDSAMYLCASSSGHAGANVLTFGAGSRLTVL.

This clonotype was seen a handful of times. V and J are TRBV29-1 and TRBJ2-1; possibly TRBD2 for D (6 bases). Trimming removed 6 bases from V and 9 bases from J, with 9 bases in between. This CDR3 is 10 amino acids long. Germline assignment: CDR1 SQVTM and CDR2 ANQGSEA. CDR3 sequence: CSVVAVEQFF. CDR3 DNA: TGCAGCGTGGTAGCGGTTGAGCAGTTCTTC.

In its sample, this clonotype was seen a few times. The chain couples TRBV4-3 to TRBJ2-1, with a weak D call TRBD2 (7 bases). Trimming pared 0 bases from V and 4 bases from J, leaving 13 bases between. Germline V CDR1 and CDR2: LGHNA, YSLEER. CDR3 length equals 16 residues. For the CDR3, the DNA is TGCGCCAGCAGCCAAGATCGGCGGGGGCGGTACAATGAGCAGTTCTTC. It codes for CASSQDRRGRYNEQFF.

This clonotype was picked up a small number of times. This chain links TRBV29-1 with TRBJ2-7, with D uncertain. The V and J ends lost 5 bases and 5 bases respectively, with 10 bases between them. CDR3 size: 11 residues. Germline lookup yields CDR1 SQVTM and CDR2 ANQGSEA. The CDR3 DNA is TGCAGCGTTTGGTTTAGGGACGAGCAGTACTTC. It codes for CSVWFRDEQYF.

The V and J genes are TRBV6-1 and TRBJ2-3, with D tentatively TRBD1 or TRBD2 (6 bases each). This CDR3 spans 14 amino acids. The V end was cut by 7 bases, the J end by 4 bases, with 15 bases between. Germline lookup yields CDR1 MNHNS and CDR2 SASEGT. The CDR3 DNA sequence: TGTGCCAGCACCCCATGGAGGGGGTCAGATACGCAGTATTTT. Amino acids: CASTPWRGSDTQYF.

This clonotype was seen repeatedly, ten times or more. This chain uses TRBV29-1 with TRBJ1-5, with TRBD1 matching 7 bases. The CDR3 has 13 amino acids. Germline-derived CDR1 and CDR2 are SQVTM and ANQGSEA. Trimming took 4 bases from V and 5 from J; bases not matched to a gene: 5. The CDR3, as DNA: TGCAGCGTTGGGCAGGGGGGCGATCAGCCCCAGCATTTT. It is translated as CSVGQGGDQPQHF.

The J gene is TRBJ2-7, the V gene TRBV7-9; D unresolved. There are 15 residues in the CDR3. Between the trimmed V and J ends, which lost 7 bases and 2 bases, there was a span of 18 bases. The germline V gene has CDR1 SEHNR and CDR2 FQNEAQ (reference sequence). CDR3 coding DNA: TGTGCCAGCAACCCAATTGGGGATTTGACCTACGAGCAGTACTTC. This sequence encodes CASNPIGDLTYEQYF.

DNA for the CDR3: TGTGCCAGCAGTTTAGCGGGACCTAGGCACGAGCAGTACTTC. Its protein is CASSLAGPRHEQYF. The V gene is TRBV6-5, the J gene TRBJ2-7, with 8 bases matching TRBD2. The CDR3 totals 14 residues. Trimming took 4 bases from V and 5 from J; bases not matched to a gene: 7. Germline CDR1 and CDR2: MNHEY and SVGAGI.

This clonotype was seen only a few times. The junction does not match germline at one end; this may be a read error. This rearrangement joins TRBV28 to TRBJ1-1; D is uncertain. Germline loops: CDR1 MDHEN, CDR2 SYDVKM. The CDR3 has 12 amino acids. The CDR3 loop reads CASSFMGAEAFF. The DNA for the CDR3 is TGTGCCAGCAGTTTTATGGGTGCTGAAGCTTTTTTT. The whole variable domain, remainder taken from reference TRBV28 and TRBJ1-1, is DVKVTQSSRYLVKRTGEKVFLECVQDMDHENMFWYRQDPGLGLRLIYFSYDVKMKEKGDIPEGYSVSREKKERFSLILESASTNQTSMYLCASSFMGAEAFFGQGTRLTVV.

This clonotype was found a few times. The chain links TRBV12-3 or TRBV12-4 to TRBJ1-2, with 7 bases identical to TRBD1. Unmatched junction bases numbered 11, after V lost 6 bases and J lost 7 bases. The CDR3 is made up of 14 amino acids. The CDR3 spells CASSRDSGTGGYTF. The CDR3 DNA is TGTGCCAGCAGCAGGGACAGCGGGACCGGTGGCTACACCTTC.

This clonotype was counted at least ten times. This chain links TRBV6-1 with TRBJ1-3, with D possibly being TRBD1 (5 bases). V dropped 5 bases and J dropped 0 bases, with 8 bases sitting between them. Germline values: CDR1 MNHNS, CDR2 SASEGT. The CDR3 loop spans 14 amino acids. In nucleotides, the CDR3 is TGTGCCAGCAGTACCGGGGGCTCTGGAAACACCATATATTTT. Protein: CASSTGGSGNTIYF.

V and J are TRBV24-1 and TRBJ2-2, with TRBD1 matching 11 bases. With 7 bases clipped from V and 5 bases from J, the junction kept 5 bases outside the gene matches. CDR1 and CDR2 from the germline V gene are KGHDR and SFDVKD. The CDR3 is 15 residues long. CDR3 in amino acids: CATSRDRGWTGELFF. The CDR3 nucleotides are TGTGCCACCAGCAGGGACAGGGGGTGGACCGGGGAGCTGTTTTTT.

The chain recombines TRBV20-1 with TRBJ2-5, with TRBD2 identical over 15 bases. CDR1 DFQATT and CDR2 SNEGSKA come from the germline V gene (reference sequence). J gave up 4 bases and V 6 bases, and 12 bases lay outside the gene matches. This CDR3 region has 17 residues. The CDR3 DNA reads TGCAGTGCACGAAGGACTAGCGGGGGGGCTGTTAGAGAGACCCAGTACTTC. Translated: CSARRTSGGAVRETQYF.

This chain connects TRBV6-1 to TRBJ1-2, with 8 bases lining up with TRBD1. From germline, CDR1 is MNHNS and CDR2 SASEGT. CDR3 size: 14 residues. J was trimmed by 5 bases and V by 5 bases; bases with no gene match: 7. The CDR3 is CASSQGQVPYGYTF. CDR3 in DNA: TGTGCCAGCAGTCAGGGACAGGTTCCTTATGGCTACACCTTC.

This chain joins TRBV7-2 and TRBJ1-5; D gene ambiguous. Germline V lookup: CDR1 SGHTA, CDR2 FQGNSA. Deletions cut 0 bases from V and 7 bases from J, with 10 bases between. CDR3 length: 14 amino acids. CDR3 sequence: CASSLARAGQPQHF. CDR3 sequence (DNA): TGTGCCAGCAGCTTAGCGCGGGCCGGACAGCCCCAGCATTTT.

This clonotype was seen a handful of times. This chain's CDR3 is CASRAAARPSTDTQYF. CDR3 sequence (DNA): TGTGCCAGCCGAGCGGCGGCGCGGCCTAGCACAGATACGCAGTATTTT. The rearrangement joins TRBV7-2 to TRBJ2-3; weak D call: TRBD2 (5 bases). CDR3 length: 16 residues. V lost 8 bases, J lost 0 bases, and 18 bases lay in between. Germline values: CDR1 SGHTA, CDR2 FQGNSA.

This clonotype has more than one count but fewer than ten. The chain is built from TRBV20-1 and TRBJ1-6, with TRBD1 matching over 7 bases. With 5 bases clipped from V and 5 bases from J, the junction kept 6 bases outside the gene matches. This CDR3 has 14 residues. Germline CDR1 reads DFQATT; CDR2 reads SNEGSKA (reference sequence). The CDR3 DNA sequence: TGCAGTGCTGTAACACAGGGGAATAATTCACCCCTCCACTTT. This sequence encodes CSAVTQGNNSPLHF.

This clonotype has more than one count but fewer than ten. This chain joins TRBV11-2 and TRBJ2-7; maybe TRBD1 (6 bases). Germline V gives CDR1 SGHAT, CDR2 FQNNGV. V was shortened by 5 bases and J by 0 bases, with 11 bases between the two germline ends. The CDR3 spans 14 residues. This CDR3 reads CASSVGHSSYEQYF. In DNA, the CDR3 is TGTGCCAGCAGCGTGGGACACAGCTCCTACGAGCAGTACTTC.

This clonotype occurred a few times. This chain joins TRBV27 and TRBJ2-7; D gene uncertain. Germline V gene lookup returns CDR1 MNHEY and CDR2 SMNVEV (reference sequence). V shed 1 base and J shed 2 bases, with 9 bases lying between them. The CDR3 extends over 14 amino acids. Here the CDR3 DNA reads TGTGCCAGCAGTTTATTTGTCGGCACCTACGAGCAGTACTTC. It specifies CASSLFVGTYEQYF.

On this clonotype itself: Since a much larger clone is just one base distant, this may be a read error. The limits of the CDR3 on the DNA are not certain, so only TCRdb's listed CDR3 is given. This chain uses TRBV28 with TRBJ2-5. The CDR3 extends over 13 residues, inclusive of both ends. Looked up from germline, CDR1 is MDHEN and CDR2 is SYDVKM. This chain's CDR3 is CASSPVGMGTQHF.

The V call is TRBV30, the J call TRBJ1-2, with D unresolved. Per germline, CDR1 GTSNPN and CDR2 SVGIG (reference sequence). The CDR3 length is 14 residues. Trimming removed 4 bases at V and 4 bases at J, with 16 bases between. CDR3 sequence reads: CAWNIGYSGYGYTF. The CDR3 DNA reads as TGTGCCTGGAATATAGGGTACTCGGGCTATGGCTACACCTTC.

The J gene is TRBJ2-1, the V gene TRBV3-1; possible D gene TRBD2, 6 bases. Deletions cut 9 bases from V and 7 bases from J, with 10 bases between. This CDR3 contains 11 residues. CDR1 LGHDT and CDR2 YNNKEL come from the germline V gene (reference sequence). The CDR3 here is CASGGINEQFF. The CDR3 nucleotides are TGTGCCAGTGGGGGGATAAATGAGCAGTTCTTC.

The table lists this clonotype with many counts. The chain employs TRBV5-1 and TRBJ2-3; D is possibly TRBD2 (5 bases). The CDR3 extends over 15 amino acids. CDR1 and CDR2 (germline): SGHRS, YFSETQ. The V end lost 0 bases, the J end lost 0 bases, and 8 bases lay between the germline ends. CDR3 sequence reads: CASSLDSGSTDTQYF. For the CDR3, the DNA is TGCGCCAGCAGCTTGGATTCGGGGAGCACAGATACGCAGTATTTT.

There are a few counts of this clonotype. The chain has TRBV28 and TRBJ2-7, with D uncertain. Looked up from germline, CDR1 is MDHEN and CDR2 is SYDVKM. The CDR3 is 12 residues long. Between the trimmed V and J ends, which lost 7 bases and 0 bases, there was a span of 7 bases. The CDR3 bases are TGTGCCAGCAAACAGACCTCCTACGAGCAGTACTTC. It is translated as CASKQTSYEQYF.